This T cell receptor (beta chain) was sequenced in a study of T-cell reconstitution after alpha-beta-depleted transplantation in children. Germline assignment: CDR1 SSHAT and CDR2 FNYEAQ (reference sequence). This CDR3 has 15 amino acids. The ends were cut back, 4 bases at V and 0 bases at J, with 10 bases in the middle. Study-level findings and limits: The origin of alpha-beta T cells about two months after transplant was reportedly several hundred expanded graft clones.

TCRbeta library preparation incorporated unique molecular identifiers. TCRdb re-analysed the PCR reads in MiXCR, keeping a single row per CDR3 protein. The sample has roughly 4,000 distinct CDR3 sequences, around an eighth seen once. By share, this clonotype ranks as medium-sized. The antigen is undetermined. This TCR derives from a male patient aged 2-15 years who had a stem cell transplant for acute lymphoblastic leukemia, so the T cells may come from the graft donor. This rearrangement joins TRBV7-7 to TRBJ2-1, with a weak D call TRBD2 (6 bases). The sequenced sample was PBMCs, mostly from graft donor cells, obtained 60 days after TCRalphabeta/CD19-depleted stem cell transplant. This CDR3 is CASSSASASYNEQFF. CDR3 bases: TGTGCCAGCAGCTCAGCTAGCGCCTCCTACAATGAGCAGTTCTTC.